This TCR beta chain originates from a study of blood T cell repertoires in COVID-19. Study as a whole: Material from acute and convalescent COVID-19 was sourced from the United States, Italy and Spain.

Germline V gene lookup returns CDR1 LGHDT and CDR2 YNNKEL (reference sequence). Deletions cut 8 bases from V and 0 bases from J, with 20 bases between. The CDR3 extends over 17 amino acids. The method was immunoSEQ multiplex PCR; TCRdb's version includes in-frame clones alone and lacks a portion of them. Of fewer than 300,000 clones listed, approximately 93% are singletons. This clonotype originated in a woman in her 30s with COVID-19, enrolled during active disease. Sequencing was done on a sample of peripheral blood. The chain uses TRBV3-1 (or the pseudogene TRBV3-2) and TRBJ1-3; D is possibly TRBD1 (6 bases). CDR3 protein: CASSRTGGRSSGNTIYF. DNA for the CDR3: TGTGCCAGCTCGAGGACGGGGGGGCGATCCTCTGGAAACACCATATATTTT.